The following is a TCR beta chain sequence with its context. The antigen remains unidentified. V trimming: 2 bases; J trimming: 1 base; junction bases outside the gene matches: 2. Germline assignment: CDR1 SGHAT and CDR2 FQNNGV. This CDR3 spans 15 amino acids. The table came from immunoSEQ multiplex PCR; TCRdb's copy has only in-frame clones and leaves some out. The top ten hold approximately 6.5% of the sample, which has about 35,000 clones, 80% to 90% seen once. This entry comes from a study of T cell responses to AZD1222 COVID-19 vaccine. Study-level results: Only five to seven individuals given AZD1222 were seropositive at baseline. Spike-spanning, vaccine-associated CD4 TCRs were dominant at 160-218 and 743-854. Sampling that yielded the repertoires occurred only after the peak T cell response. Donors, mostly white British, included more females; clonal diversity was possibly underestimated.

The input for sequencing was peripheral blood, taken on day 0 of AZD1222 vaccination. The rearrangement uses TRBV11-2 and TRBJ2-1; 7 nucleotides agree with TRBD2. This sequence originates from an adult in good health. The DNA for the CDR3 is TGTGCCAGCAGCTTATTGGGAGGGTCCTACAATGAGCAGTTCTTC. Translation: CASSLLGGSYNEQFF.